This TCR beta chain was profiled in a study of OX40 agonist ivuxolimab in advanced cancers. Looking at the study overall: An anti-OX40 (CD134) antibody with agonistic activity, ivuxolimab, was administered to patients. Checkpoint inhibitors had been given previously to under 50% of patients.

Method: immunoSEQ multiplex PCR; TCRdb's copy keeps in-frame clones and lacks some. The table records tens of thousands of clones, approximately 91% of them present only once. With baseline, cycle 4 day 1, and cycle 7 day 1 as timepoints, blood was sampled. V was shortened by 5 bases and J by 2 bases, with 10 bases between the two germline ends. In germline, CDR1 is MNHEY, CDR2 SMNVEV (reference sequence). CDR3 length: 13 amino acids. Sequences were derived from CD4+ or CD8+ T cells sorted from blood, sampled in a trial of the OX40 agonist ivuxolimab. The receptor comes from an adult with an advanced solid tumor such as melanoma, head and neck, liver or kidney cancer. The chain couples TRBV27 to TRBJ2-7; D remains unclear. CDR3 coding DNA: TGTGCCAGCAGTCTAGGGATTCCCTACGAGCAGTACTTC. This translates into CASSLGIPYEQYF.